This TCR beta chain comes out of a study of T cell responses to AZD1222 COVID-19 vaccine. Study-wide findings and caveats: Every sample of the repertoires postdated the peak T cell response. The number of AZD1222 recipients seropositive at baseline was only 6 or 7. The CD4 TCRs associated with vaccination extended across spike and predominated at 160-218 and 743-854. Females made up more of the donors, who were largely white British, and clonal diversity may have come out too low.

Turning to this clone: Its target is not known.

The ends were cut back, 6 bases at V and 3 bases at J, with 16 bases in the middle. The CDR3 loop spans 15 amino acids. Per the germline V gene, CDR1 is MNHEY and CDR2 is SVGAGI. Sequenced by immunoSEQ multiplex PCR; TCRdb stores in-frame clones only, minus some. The sample lists 150,000 to 200,000 clones; approximately 93% were seen once. The material sequenced was peripheral blood, taken on day 0 of AZD1222 vaccination. This clonotype was obtained from an adult in good health. This rearrangement joins TRBV6-5 to TRBJ2-3, with a weak D call TRBD1 (6 bases). The CDR3 DNA sequence: TGTGCCAGCAGGAGTCAAGGGGGAGCGACAGATACGCAGTATTTT. Translated, it gives CASRSQGGATDTQYF.